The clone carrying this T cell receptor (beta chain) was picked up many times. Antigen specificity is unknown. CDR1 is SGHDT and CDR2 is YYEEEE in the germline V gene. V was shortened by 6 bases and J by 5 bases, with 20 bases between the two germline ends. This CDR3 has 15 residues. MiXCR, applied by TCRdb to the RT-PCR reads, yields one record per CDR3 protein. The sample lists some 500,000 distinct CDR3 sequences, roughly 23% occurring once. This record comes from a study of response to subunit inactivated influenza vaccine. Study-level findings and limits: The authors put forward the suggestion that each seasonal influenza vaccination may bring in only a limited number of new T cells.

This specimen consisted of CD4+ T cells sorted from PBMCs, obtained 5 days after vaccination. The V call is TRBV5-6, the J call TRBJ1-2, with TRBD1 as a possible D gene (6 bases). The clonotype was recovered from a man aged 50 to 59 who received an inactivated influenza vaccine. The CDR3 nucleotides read TGTGCCAGCAAGGGTCGTGGGGCGACAGGATATGGCTACACCTTC. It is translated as CASKGRGATGYGYTF. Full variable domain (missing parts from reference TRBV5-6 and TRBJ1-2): DAGVTQSPTHLIKTRGQQVTLRCSPKSGHDTVSWYQQALGQGPQFIFQYYEEEERQRGNFPDRFSGHQFPNYSSELNVNALLLGDSALYLCASKGRGATGYGYTFGSGTRLTVV.